Shown below are 25 T cell receptor beta chains from a single sample sequenced in a study of blood T cell repertoires in COVID-19. This table comes from immunoSEQ multiplex PCR, and its TCRdb copy is limited to in-frame clones, with some not included. The sample lists a few hundred thousand clones, 70% to 90% occurring once. The sequenced sample was PBMCs or T cells enriched from blood (not recorded which). These receptors were taken from a woman between 45 and 60 years old who had recovered from COVID-19.

V is TRBV28 and J is TRBJ1-1, with D possibly being TRBD1 (5 bases). The CDR3 spans 14 residues. Germline V CDR1 and CDR2: MDHEN, SYDVKM. With 7 bases removed from V and 3 bases from J, the gap between germline ends came to 15 bases. The CDR3 DNA follows: TGTGCCAGCATAAGACGGCGGGGGGACACTGAAGCTTTCTTT. Translating gives CASIRRRGDTEAFF. The variable domain in full, completed from reference TRBV28 and TRBJ1-1, reads DVKVTQSSRYLVKRTGEKVFLECVQDMDHENMFWYRQDPGLGLRLIYFSYDVKMKEKGDIPEGYSVSREKKERFSLILESASTNQTSMYLCASIRRRGDTEAFFGQGTRLTVV.

V and J are TRBV10-2 and TRBJ2-1; weak D call: TRBD2 (6 bases). Trimming took off 6 bases at V and 2 bases at J, with 14 bases between the two ends. CDR1 is WSHSY, CDR2 SAAADI, per germline. The CDR3 totals 15 residues. Here the CDR3 reads CASRTERATYNEQFF. The CDR3 DNA is TGCGCCAGCAGAACGGAGCGGGCGACCTACAATGAGCAGTTCTTC.

The chain employs TRBV14 and TRBJ2-4; TRBD1 matches 9 bases. Germline V lookup: CDR1 SGHDN, CDR2 FVKESK. This CDR3 spans 17 amino acids. The V gene end was trimmed by 0 bases and the J gene end by 6 bases; junction bases not matched to a gene: 9. CDR3 loop: CASSQDPATDRGNIQYF. The CDR3 DNA reads as TGTGCCAGCAGCCAAGATCCGGCGACGGACAGGGGAAACATTCAGTACTTC.

The V gene is TRBV12-3 or TRBV12-4, the J gene TRBJ2-5; possible D gene TRBD1, 6 bases. V was cut by 7 bases and J by 5 bases, with 14 bases left in between. The CDR3 has 13 amino acids. CDR3 sequence: CASKVLRGETQYF. The CDR3 region has the DNA TGTGCCAGCAAGGTCCTCAGGGGCGAGACCCAGTACTTC.

The CDR3, as DNA: TGTGCCAGCAGGTCTTACAGGGCCACTTCCATATATTTT. Amino acid sequence: CASRSYRATSIYF. The V and J genes are TRBV28 and TRBJ1-3, with D possibly being TRBD1 (6 bases). The CDR3 is made up of 13 amino acids. Germline V gene sequence: CDR1 MDHEN, CDR2 SYDVKM. V was clipped by 6 bases and J by 11 bases, with 17 bases between them.

This chain links TRBV27 with TRBJ2-5; 8 bases agree with TRBD1. From germline, CDR1 is MNHEY and CDR2 SMNVEV (reference sequence). The length of the CDR3 is 14 residues. V was pared by 5 bases and J by 4 bases, with 6 bases of the junction left unmatched. The CDR3 here is CASSHDRGAETQYF. DNA for the CDR3: TGTGCCAGCAGTCACGACAGGGGAGCAGAGACCCAGTACTTC.

This chain connects TRBV19 to TRBJ1-5; TRBD1 is a possible D gene (5 bases). The CDR3 extends over 14 amino acids. V was trimmed by 3 bases and J by 7 bases, leaving 13 bases between them. Germline V CDR1 and CDR2: LNHDA, SQIVND (reference sequence). The CDR3 here is CASSIRQGEQPQHF. In nucleotides, the CDR3 is TGTGCCAGTAGTATTCGGCAGGGCGAACAGCCCCAGCATTTT.

The sample holds one count of this clone. This rearrangement joins TRBV7-2 to TRBJ2-3; 9 positions match TRBD1. V shed 2 bases and J 6 bases; nucleotides not matched to a gene: 3. CDR1 and CDR2 from the germline V gene are SGHTA and FQGNSA. The length of the CDR3 is 14 residues. The CDR3, as DNA: TGTGCCAGCAGCTTAAACAGGGGGCTGGATACGCAGTATTTT. Encoded protein: CASSLNRGLDTQYF.

The rearrangement joins TRBV27 to TRBJ1-5; TRBD1 agrees at 9 bases. Germline V gene lookup returns CDR1 MNHEY and CDR2 SMNVEV (reference sequence). CDR3 length: 17 residues. V shed 6 bases and J 5 bases; nucleotides not matched to a gene: 14. The DNA for the CDR3 is TGTGCCAGCAGCCTTCAGCCGGGACAGGGTTCTCATCAGCCCCAGCATTTT. Residues: CASSLQPGQGSHQPQHF.

The gene calls are TRBV11-2 and TRBJ2-7; TRBD1 aligns across 9 bases. The CDR3 is 17 residues long. V lost 5 bases, J lost 2 bases, and 13 bases stayed unmatched. The germline CDR1 and CDR2 sequences are SGHAT and FQNNGV. CDR3: CASSPTNRGRSTYEQYF. For the CDR3, the DNA is TGTGCCAGCAGCCCAACCAACAGGGGGCGGTCAACCTACGAGCAGTACTTC.

The chain couples TRBV27 to TRBJ2-1; TRBD2 aligns across 13 bases. The CDR3 has 19 residues. Germline CDR1 is MNHEY and CDR2 is SMNVEV (reference sequence). V dropped 4 bases and J dropped 1; count of bases not matched to a gene: 10. CDR3 region: CASSSLLLAGGTSYNEQFF. The CDR3 DNA is TGTGCCAGCAGTTCCCTCCTACTAGCGGGAGGGACTTCCTACAATGAGCAGTTCTTC.

V usage is TRBV7-2 and J usage is TRBJ1-6, with D perhaps TRBD1 (5 bases). CDR1 is SGHTA and CDR2 is FQGNSA in the germline V gene. Trimming shortened V by 3 bases and J by 6 bases, and 9 bases separated the two germline ends. The CDR3 length is 14 residues. CDR3 residues: CASSLTVPNSPLHF. The CDR3 bases are TGTGCCAGCAGCTTGACAGTCCCTAATTCACCCCTCCACTTT.

This chain joins TRBV28 and TRBJ2-3; possibly TRBD2 for D (5 bases). The CDR3 is 14 amino acids. The V gene's germline CDR1 is MDHEN and CDR2 SYDVKM. CDR3: CALVLASSTDTQYF. In DNA form, the CDR3 reads TGTGCTTTAGTCCTAGCATCTAGCACAGATACGCAGTATTTT.

In this sample, this clone turned up a few times. This rearrangement joins TRBV29-1 to TRBJ1-1; no clear D gene. V gave up 6 bases and J gave up 7 bases, with 3 bases separating them. The CDR3 is 8 amino acids. From germline, CDR1 is SQVTM and CDR2 ANQGSEA. This CDR3 is CSVGEAFF. CDR3 DNA sequence: TGCAGCGTCGGTGAAGCTTTCTTT. Full variable domain (rest looked up from reference TRBV29-1 and TRBJ1-1): SAVISQKPSRDICQRGTSLTIQCQVDSQVTMMFWYRQQPGQSLTLIATANQGSEATYESGFVIDKFPISRPNLTFSTLTVSNMSPEDSSIYLCSVGEAFFGQGTRLTVV.

J is TRBJ2-6 and V is TRBV4-2; D is ambiguous. Germline-derived CDR1 and CDR2 are LGHNA and YNFKEQ. Trimming took off 0 bases at V and 0 bases at J, with 6 bases between the two ends. This CDR3 spans 16 amino acids. The CDR3 DNA reads TGTGCCAGCAGCCAAGAAATTAGCTCTGGGGCCAACGTCCTGACTTTC. Encoded protein: CASSQEISSGANVLTF.

This rearrangement joins TRBV6-5 to TRBJ1-1; D is unclear. Trimming shortened V by 0 bases and J by 5 bases, and 7 bases separated the two germline ends. Germline V gene lookup returns CDR1 MNHEY and CDR2 SVGAGI. The CDR3 extends over 13 amino acids. The CDR3 loop is CASSYSKSTEAFF. In nucleotides, the CDR3 is TGTGCCAGCAGTTACTCGAAGAGTACTGAAGCTTTCTTT.

The J gene is TRBJ1-1, the V gene TRBV18; D ambiguous. V was pared by 5 bases and J by 4 bases, with 11 bases between. CDR1 and CDR2 from the germline V gene are KGHSH and LQKENI. The CDR3 has 13 residues. CDR3 DNA: TGTGCCAGCTCAGACGCGGGTTTCACTGAAGCTTTCTTT. Protein: CASSDAGFTEAFF.

This rearrangement joins TRBV27 to TRBJ1-1; the D gene is possibly TRBD1 (5 bases). The length of the CDR3 is 14 residues. Per germline, CDR1 MNHEY and CDR2 SMNVEV (reference sequence). V lost 3 bases, J lost 5 bases, and 13 bases lay in between. This chain's CDR3 is CASSFSDRRTEAFF. Here the CDR3 DNA reads TGTGCCAGCAGTTTCAGCGACAGACGGACTGAAGCTTTCTTT.

The rearrangement joins TRBV9 to TRBJ1-6; 7 nucleotides match TRBD1. The trim removed 2 bases at V and 1 base at J, leaving 9 bases unmatched. The CDR3 sequence is 18 residues long. CDR1 is SGDLS, CDR2 YYNGEE, per germline. The CDR3 DNA reads TGTGCCAGCAGCGTCCGGGACAGCAGAGGGTCCTATAATTCACCCCTCCACTTT. Amino acids: CASSVRDSRGSYNSPLHF.

This chain connects TRBV5-1 to TRBJ1-1, with TRBD1 identical over 10 bases. CDR3 length: 13 amino acids. V lost 8 bases, J lost 5 bases, and 6 bases stayed unmatched. The germline gives CDR1 SGHRS, CDR2 YFSETQ. In DNA, the CDR3 is TGCGCCAGTGACAGGGGGCCGGGGACTGAAGCTTTCTTT. Protein: CASDRGPGTEAFF. Filled out from reference TRBV5-1 and TRBJ1-1, the complete variable domain reads KAGVTQTPRYLIKTRGQQVTLSCSPISGHRSVSWYQQTPGQGLQFLFEYFSETQRNKGNFPGRFSGRQFSNSRSEMNVSTLELGDSALYLCASDRGPGTEAFFGQGTRLTVV.

The chain links TRBV5-4 to TRBJ2-7, with D possibly matching TRBD1 (7 bases). The CDR3 has 17 residues. Germline lookup yields CDR1 SGHNT and CDR2 YYREEE (reference sequence). V lost 0 bases, J lost 1 base, and 17 bases lay in between. The CDR3 bases are TGTGCCAGCAGCTTGGGGGGCAGGGGGGACTTATCCTACGAGCAGTACTTC. Translation: CASSLGGRGDLSYEQYF.

CDR3 amino acids: CASSQEENEQFF. The CDR3 nucleotides are TGCGCCAGCAGTCAAGAGGAAAATGAGCAGTTCTTC. V gene TRBV23-1 combines with J gene TRBJ2-1; unclear D gene. TRBV23-1 is placed among ORFs of uncertain function. This CDR3 region has 12 residues. Trimming took 2 bases from V and 7 from J, leaving 6 bases between them.

V is TRBV14 and J is TRBJ2-1; a possible D gene is TRBD2 (6 bases). The germline V gene encodes CDR1 SGHDN and CDR2 FVKESK. Trimming took off 6 bases at V and 2 bases at J, with 14 bases between the two ends. The CDR3 is made up of 15 amino acids. DNA for the CDR3: TGTGCCAGCAGTCGGCTAGCGACCCCCTACAATGAGCAGTTCTTC. This sequence encodes CASSRLATPYNEQFF. The variable domain in full, with the rest retrieved from reference TRBV14 and TRBJ2-1, is EAGVTQFPSHSVIEKGQTVTLRCDPISGHDNLYWYRRVMGKEIKFLLHFVKESKQDESGMPNNRFLAERTGGTYSTLKVQPAELEDSGVYFCASSRLATPYNEQFFGPGTRLTVL.

V and J are TRBV19 and TRBJ1-6; 9 nucleotides line up with TRBD1. The germline V gene has CDR1 LNHDA and CDR2 SQIVND (reference sequence). V was pared by 3 bases and J by 9 bases, with 9 bases of the junction left unmatched. The length of the CDR3 is 16 residues. CDR3: CASSMAGQGNRSPLHF. In DNA, the CDR3 is TGTGCCAGTAGTATGGCGGGACAGGGTAATCGTTCACCCCTCCACTTT.

The V call is TRBV13, the J call TRBJ2-4; the match to TRBD1 covers 7 bases. This CDR3 spans 16 amino acids. Trimming at V came to 0 bases and at J to 0 bases, leaving 2 bases not matched to a gene. Looked up from germline, CDR1 is PRHDT and CDR2 is FYEKMQ (reference sequence). The CDR3 coding sequence is TGTGCCAGCAGCTTAGGACAGGGGCTAGCCAAAAACATTCAGTACTTC. It codes for CASSLGQGLAKNIQYF. Using reference TRBV13 and TRBJ2-4 for the parts outside the CDR3, the full variable domain is AAGVIQSPRHLIKEKRETATLKCYPIPRHDTVYWYQQGPGQDPQFLISFYEKMQSDKGSIPDRFSAQQFSDYHSELNMSSLELGDSALYFCASSLGQGLAKNIQYFGAGTRLSVL.